The T cell receptor beta chain described here comes from a study of blood T cell repertoires in COVID-19. Across the whole study: Both acute and convalescent COVID-19 samples were obtained from the United States, Italy and Spain. Nucleic acid was either cDNA or gDNA, and it came from T cells, B-cell-depleted T cells, or PBMCs.

The authors' processing: Estimation of nucleated cell counts was performed using reference gene primer amplification. Some clones are missing from TCRdb's copy, which holds only in-frame ones; the method was immunoSEQ multiplex PCR. That table gives V, J and clone size, and the DNA gave D and trimming. The sample has fewer than 350,000 clones, 88% seen once. Germline V gene sequence: CDR1 MGHRA, CDR2 YSYEKL. The CDR3 covers 15 residues. Trimming stripped 1 base from V and 7 bases from J, with 11 bases between. This receptor was taken from a man between 18 and 35 years old with active or convalescent COVID-19. This chain links TRBV4-1 with TRBJ1-6; no reliable D call. The sequencing input was peripheral blood. The CDR3 region is CASSQAKDGNSPLHF. The CDR3 coding sequence is TGCGCCAGCAGCCAAGCTAAAGACGGGAATTCACCCCTCCACTTT.